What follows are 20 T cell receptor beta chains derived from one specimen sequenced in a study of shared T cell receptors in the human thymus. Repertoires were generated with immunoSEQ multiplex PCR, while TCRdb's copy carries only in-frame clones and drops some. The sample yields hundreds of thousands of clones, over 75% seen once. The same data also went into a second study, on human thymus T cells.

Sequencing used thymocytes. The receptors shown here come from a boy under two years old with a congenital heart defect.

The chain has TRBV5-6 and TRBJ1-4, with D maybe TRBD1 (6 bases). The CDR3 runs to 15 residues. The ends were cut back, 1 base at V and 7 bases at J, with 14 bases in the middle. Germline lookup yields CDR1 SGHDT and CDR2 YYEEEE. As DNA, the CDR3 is TGTGCCAGCAGCTTGTGGGACAAGCCATTTGAAAAACTGTTTTTT. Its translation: CASSLWDKPFEKLFF.

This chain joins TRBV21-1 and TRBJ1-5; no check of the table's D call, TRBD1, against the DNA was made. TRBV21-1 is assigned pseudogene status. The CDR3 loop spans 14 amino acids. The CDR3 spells CASREQGHGQPQHF. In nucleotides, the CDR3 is TGTGCCAGCAGAGAACAGGGACACGGTCAGCCCCAGCATTTT.

CDR3 region: CASSHAPLLGLAGVSYEQYF. The CDR3, as DNA: TGTGCCAGCAGCCACGCCCCCCTACTGGGTCTAGCGGGAGTCTCCTACGAGCAGTACTTC. The chain has TRBV13 and TRBJ2-7; 10 nucleotides agree with TRBD2. The V gene's germline CDR1 is PRHDT and CDR2 FYEKMQ (reference sequence). Losses at the gene ends were 5 bases for V and 0 bases for J; bases not matched to a gene: 19. CDR3 size: 20 residues. The variable domain in full, with the rest retrieved from reference TRBV13 and TRBJ2-7, is AAGVIQSPRHLIKEKRETATLKCYPIPRHDTVYWYQQGPGQDPQFLISFYEKMQSDKGSIPDRFSAQQFSDYHSELNMSSLELGDSALYFCASSHAPLLGLAGVSYEQYFGPGTRLTVT.

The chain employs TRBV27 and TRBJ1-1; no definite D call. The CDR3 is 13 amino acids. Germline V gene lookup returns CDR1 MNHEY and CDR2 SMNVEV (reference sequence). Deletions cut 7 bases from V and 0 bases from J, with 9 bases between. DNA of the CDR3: TGTGCCAGCACTCGACGGGTGAACACTGAAGCTTTCTTT. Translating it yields CASTRRVNTEAFF.

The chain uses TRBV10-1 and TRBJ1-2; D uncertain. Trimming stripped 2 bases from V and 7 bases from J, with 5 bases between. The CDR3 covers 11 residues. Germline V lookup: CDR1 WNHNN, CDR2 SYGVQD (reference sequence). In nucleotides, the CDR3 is TGCGCCAGCAGTGAGACTGGTGGCTACACCTTC. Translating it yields CASSETGGYTF.

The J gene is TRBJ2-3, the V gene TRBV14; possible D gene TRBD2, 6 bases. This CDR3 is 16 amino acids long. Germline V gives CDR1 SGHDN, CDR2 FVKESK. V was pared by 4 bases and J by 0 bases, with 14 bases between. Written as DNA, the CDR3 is TGTGCCAGCAGCCTCCAAGGCGGGACTAGCACAGATACGCAGTATTTT. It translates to CASSLQGGTSTDTQYF.

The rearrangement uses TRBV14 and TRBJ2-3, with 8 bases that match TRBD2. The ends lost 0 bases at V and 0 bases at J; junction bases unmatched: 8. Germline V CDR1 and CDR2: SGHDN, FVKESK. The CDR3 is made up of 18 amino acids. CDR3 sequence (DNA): TGTGCCAGCAGCCAAGACAGCGGGAGAGTCACTAGCACAGATACGCAGTATTTT. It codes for CASSQDSGRVTSTDTQYF.

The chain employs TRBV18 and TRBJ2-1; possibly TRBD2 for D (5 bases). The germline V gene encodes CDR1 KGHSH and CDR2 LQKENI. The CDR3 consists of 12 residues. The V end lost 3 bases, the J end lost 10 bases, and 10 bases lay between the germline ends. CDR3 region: CASSPELDEQFF. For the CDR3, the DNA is TGTGCCAGCTCACCGGAACTAGACGAGCAGTTCTTC.

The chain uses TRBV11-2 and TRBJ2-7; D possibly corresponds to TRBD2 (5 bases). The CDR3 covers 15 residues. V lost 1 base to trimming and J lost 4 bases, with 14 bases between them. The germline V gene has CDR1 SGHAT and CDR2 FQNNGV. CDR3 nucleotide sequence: TGTGCCAGCAGCTTAGTAGGCGGGCCAGAGTACGAGCAGTACTTC. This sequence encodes CASSLVGGPEYEQYF.

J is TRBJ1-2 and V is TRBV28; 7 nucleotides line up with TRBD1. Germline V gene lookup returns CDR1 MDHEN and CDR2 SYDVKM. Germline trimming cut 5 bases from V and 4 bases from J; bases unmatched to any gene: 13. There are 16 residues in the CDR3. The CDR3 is CASSDGTEIRFYGYTF. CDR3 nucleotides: TGTGCCAGCAGTGATGGGACAGAAATTCGGTTCTATGGCTACACCTTC.

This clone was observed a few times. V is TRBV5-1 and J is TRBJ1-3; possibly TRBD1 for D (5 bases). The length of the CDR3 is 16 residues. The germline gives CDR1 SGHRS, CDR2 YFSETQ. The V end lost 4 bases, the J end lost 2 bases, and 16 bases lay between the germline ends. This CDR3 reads CASSRGQGGTGNTIYF. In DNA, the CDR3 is TGCGCCAGCAGCCGAGGTCAGGGCGGCACTGGAAACACCATATATTTT. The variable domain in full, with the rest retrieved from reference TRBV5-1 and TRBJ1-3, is KAGVTQTPRYLIKTRGQQVTLSCSPISGHRSVSWYQQTPGQGLQFLFEYFSETQRNKGNFPGRFSGRQFSNSRSEMNVSTLELGDSALYLCASSRGQGGTGNTIYFGEGSWLTVV.

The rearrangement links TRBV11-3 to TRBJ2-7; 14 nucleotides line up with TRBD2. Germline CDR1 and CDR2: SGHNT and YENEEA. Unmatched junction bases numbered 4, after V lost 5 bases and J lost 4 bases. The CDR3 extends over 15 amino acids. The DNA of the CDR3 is TGTGCCAGCAGCCCAGGGACTAGCGGGAGATACGAGCAGTACTTC. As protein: CASSPGTSGRYEQYF.

The DNA of the CDR3 is TGTGCCAGCAGTTACTCGAGTCTAGCGGGAGACGAGCAGTACTTC. The encoded protein is CASSYSSLAGDEQYF. V and J are TRBV6-5 and TRBJ2-7, with 10 bases fitting TRBD2. The length of the CDR3 is 15 residues. Germline V gene lookup returns CDR1 MNHEY and CDR2 SVGAGI. J lost 5 bases, V lost 0 bases, and 4 bases had no gene match.

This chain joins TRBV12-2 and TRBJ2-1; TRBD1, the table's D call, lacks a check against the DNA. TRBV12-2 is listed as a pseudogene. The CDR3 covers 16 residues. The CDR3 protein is CASRLVGATHRNEQFF. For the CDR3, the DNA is TGTGCAAGTCGCTTAGTAGGGGCTACACACAGGAATGAGCAGTTCTTC.

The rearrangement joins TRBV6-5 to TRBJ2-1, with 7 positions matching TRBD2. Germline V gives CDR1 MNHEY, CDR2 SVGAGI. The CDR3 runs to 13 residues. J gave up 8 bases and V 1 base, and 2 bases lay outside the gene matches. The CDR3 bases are TGTGCCAGCAGTTACTTCCGGGGGGATGAGCAGTTCTTC. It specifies CASSYFRGDEQFF.

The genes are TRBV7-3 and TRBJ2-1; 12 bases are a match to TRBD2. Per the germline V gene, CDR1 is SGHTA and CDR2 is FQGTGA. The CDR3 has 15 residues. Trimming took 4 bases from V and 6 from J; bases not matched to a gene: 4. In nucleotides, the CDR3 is TGTGCCAGCAGCTCCACTAGCGGGAGGACCAATGAGCAGTTCTTC. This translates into CASSSTSGRTNEQFF.

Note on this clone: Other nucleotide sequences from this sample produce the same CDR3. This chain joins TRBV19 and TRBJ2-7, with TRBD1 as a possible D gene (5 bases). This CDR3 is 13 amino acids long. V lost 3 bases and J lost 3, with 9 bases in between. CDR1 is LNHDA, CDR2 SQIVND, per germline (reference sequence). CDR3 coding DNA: TGTGCCAGTAGTATTACAGGTAACTACGAGCAGTACTTC. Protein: CASSITGNYEQYF.

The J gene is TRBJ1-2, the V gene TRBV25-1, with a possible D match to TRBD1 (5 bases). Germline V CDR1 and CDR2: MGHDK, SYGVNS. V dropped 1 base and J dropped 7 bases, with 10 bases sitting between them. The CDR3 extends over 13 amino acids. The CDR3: CASSELGGGGYTF. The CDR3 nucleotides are TGTGCCAGCAGTGAATTGGGGGGAGGTGGCTACACCTTC.

CDR3 protein: CASSWAGTGNEQYF. CDR3 sequence (DNA): TGTGCCAGCAGCTGGGCCGGGACAGGGAACGAGCAGTACTTC. The chain is built from TRBV11-3 and TRBJ2-7; TRBD1 agrees at 9 bases. The length of the CDR3 is 14 residues. V trimming: 4 bases; J trimming: 5 bases; junction bases outside the gene matches: 6. The germline V gene has CDR1 SGHNT and CDR2 YENEEA.

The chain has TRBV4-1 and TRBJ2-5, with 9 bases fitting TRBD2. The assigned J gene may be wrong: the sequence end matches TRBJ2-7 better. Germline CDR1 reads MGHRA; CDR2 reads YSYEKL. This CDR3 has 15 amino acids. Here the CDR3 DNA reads TGCGCCAGCAGCCAAGTGCGGGAGGGGTCCTACGAGCAGTACTTC. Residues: CASSQVREGSYEQYF.